This T cell receptor beta chain was identified during a study of blood T cells in healthy people across ages. About the research overall: About one barcoded beta molecule per two T cells was captured by template switching.

Germline CDR1 reads LGHNA; CDR2 reads YNFKEQ. Losses at the gene ends were 2 bases for V and 2 bases for J; bases not matched to a gene: 5. The CDR3 covers 15 residues. The authors ran a second PCR of about 6 to 11 cycles using a sample-barcoded 5' primer and a J-beta primer mix. TCRdb recomputed calls from the 5' RACE reads with MiXCR, one row per CDR3 protein. The sample lists around 690,000 distinct CDR3 sequences; approximately 50% were seen once. Study observations and caveats: Using unsorted PBMCs precluded a conclusive naive versus antigen-experienced comparison. Fewer expanded clones and more diversity marked long-lived versus aged donors.

This clonotype was detected a few times. Antigen: not known. Total RNA was extracted at no less than 5.5 micrograms per sample. The material sequenced was blood. The TCR comes from a man aged 55 to 70 in good health. The chain couples TRBV4-2 to TRBJ2-7; the match to TRBD1 covers 8 bases. As DNA, the CDR3 is TGTGCCAGCAGCCAATCAGGGGGCGGGACCTACGAGCAGTACTTC. This encodes CASSQSGGGTYEQYF.